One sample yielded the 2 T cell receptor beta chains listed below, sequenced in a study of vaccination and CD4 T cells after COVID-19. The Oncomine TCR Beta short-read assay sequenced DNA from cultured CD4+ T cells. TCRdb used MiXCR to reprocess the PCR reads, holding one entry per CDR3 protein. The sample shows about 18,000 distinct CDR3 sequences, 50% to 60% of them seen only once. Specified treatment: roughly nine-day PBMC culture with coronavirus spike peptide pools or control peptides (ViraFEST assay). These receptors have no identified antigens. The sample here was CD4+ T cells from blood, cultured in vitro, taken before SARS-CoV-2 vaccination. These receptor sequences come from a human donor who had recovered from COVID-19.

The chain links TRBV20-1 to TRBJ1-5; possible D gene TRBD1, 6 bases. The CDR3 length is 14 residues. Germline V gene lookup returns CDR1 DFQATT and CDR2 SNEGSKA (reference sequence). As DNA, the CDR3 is TGCAGCGTTCGTCGCGGGGGGGGCGGTCAGCCCCAGCATTTT. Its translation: CSVRRGGGGQPQHF.

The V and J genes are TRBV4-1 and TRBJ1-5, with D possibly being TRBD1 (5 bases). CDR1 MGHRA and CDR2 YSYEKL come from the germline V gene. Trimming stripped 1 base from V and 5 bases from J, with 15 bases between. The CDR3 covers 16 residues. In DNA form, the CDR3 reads TGCGCCAGCAGCCAAGGGTGGGGGGGTGCTTATCAGCCCCAGCATTTT. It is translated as CASSQGWGGAYQPQHF.